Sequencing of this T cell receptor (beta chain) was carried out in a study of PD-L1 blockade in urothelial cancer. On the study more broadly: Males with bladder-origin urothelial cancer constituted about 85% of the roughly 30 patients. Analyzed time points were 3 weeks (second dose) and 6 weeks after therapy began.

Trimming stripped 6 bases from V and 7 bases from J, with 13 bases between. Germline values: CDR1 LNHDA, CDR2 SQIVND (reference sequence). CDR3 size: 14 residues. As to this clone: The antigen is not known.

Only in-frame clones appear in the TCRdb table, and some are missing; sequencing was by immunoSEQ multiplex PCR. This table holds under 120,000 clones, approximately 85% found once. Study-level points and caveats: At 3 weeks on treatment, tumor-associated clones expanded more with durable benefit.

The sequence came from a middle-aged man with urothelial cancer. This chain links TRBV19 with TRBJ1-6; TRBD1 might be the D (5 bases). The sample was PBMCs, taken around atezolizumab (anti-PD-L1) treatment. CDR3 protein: CASRLDHRNSPLHF. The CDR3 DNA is TGTGCCAGTAGGCTGGACCACAGGAATTCACCCCTCCACTTT.